The 15 T cell receptor beta chains in this list originate from one sample, sequenced in a study of T cell responses to AZD1222 COVID-19 vaccine (dated by TCRdb to the early 2020s). According to the study, the label for this sample's time point signals: baseline before first vaccination. The intended sense of this specimen's treatment or condition label: meningococcal conjugate vaccine given as trial control. Receptors were amplified or captured by the immunoSEQ multiplex PCR assay. TCRdb re-hosts the immuneACCESS table, in-frame sequences only. Its copies lack some clones; in the studies checked, an unresolved V gene accounts for under half of them, and the cause for the rest is not known. The sample has 200,000 or so clones on record, about 90% of them singletons. Of the sample, 2.5% to 3% falls within the top ten clones. This sample comprised peripheral blood, obtained on day 0 of MenACWY control vaccination. These receptors were collected from an adult in good health.

The chain is built from TRBV6-4 and TRBJ2-1, with D possibly TRBD1 on 5 matching bases. CDR1 MRHNA and CDR2 SNTAGT come from the germline V gene. The CDR3 is made up of 18 amino acids. Trimming took off 0 bases at V and 2 bases at J, with 17 bases between the two ends. The CDR3 region is CASSDSTPRGFTYNEQFF. Written as DNA, the CDR3 is TGTGCCAGCAGTGACTCGACTCCTAGGGGCTTCACCTACAATGAGCAGTTCTTC.

In its sample, this clone was seen once. The V call is TRBV15, the J call TRBJ2-3; 7 bases align to TRBD2. The CDR3 extends over 17 amino acids. V lost 0 bases, J lost 2 bases, and 8 bases stayed unmatched. In germline, CDR1 is LNHNV, CDR2 YYDKDF (reference sequence). The CDR3 region is CATSRDTSDLITDTQYF. CDR3 DNA: TGTGCCACCAGCAGAGACACTAGCGATCTGATCACAGATACGCAGTATTTT.

This clone has just one count. The chain carries TRBV5-4 and TRBJ1-1; D is unresolved. CDR1 is SGHNT and CDR2 is YYREEE in the germline V gene (reference sequence). Trimming shortened V by 4 bases and J by 3 bases, and 16 bases separated the two germline ends. The CDR3 sequence is 15 residues long. Here the CDR3 reads CASSPRTEGYTEAFF. CDR3 DNA sequence: TGTGCCAGCAGCCCCCGGACCGAAGGTTACACTGAAGCTTTCTTT.

The chain combines TRBV18 with TRBJ2-1; 9 bases map to TRBD2. CDR1 and CDR2 from the germline V gene are KGHSH and LQKENI. J lost 4 bases, V lost 3 bases, and 13 bases had no gene match. The CDR3 extends over 18 amino acids. CDR3 region: CASSPLGNAGGLYNEQFF. In DNA, the CDR3 is TGTGCCAGCTCACCTTTAGGAAACGCGGGGGGGCTTTACAATGAGCAGTTCTTC.

This chain connects TRBV28 to TRBJ2-2, with TRBD2 identical over 7 bases. CDR3 length equals 16 residues. Trimming took 5 bases from V and 7 from J; bases not matched to a gene: 13. Germline V lookup: CDR1 MDHEN, CDR2 SYDVKM. CDR3 amino acids: CASSPAGLGNGGELFF. In DNA, the CDR3 is TGTGCCAGCAGTCCAGCGGGGTTGGGGAATGGCGGGGAGCTGTTTTTT.

The rearrangement links TRBV7-6 to TRBJ1-1; no clear D gene. Between the trimmed V and J ends, which lost 5 bases and 0 bases, there was a span of 13 bases. CDR1 and CDR2 from the germline V gene are SGHVS and FNYEAQ. This CDR3 contains 15 residues. The CDR3 protein is CASSLGGPMNTEAFF. CDR3 nucleotides: TGTGCCAGCAGCCTAGGAGGTCCCATGAACACTGAAGCTTTCTTT.

The chain links TRBV27 to TRBJ1-6; maybe TRBD1 (5 bases). The CDR3 is 13 amino acids. Trimming stripped 4 bases from V and 14 bases from J, with 15 bases between. CDR1 and CDR2 (germline): MNHEY, SMNVEV (reference sequence). CDR3 residues: CASSSDRRTALHF. CDR3 sequence (DNA): TGTGCCAGCAGTTCCGACAGACGAACGGCCCTCCACTTT.

The chain employs TRBV2 and TRBJ2-7; D unclear. The V end lost 7 bases, the J end lost 4 bases, and 5 bases lay between the germline ends. CDR1 SNHLY and CDR2 FYNNEI come from the germline V gene. This CDR3 has 10 amino acids. The CDR3 DNA sequence: TGTGCCAGCATAGGATACGAGCAGTACTTC. Amino acids: CASIGYEQYF.

The chain joins TRBV2 to TRBJ1-2; 9 bases line up with TRBD1. The CDR3 consists of 14 residues. Germline CDR1 reads SNHLY; CDR2 reads FYNNEI. Losses at the gene ends were 3 bases for V and 5 bases for J; bases not matched to a gene: 4. In DNA, the CDR3 is TGTGCCAGCAGTGAGACAGGGGGAGGGTATGGCTACACCTTC. Translating gives CASSETGGGYGYTF.

CDR3 sequence reads: CASNLAGAGDTQYF. The DNA of the CDR3 is TGCGCCAGCAACCTAGCGGGGGCCGGAGATACGCAGTATTTT. The chain combines TRBV5-1 with TRBJ2-3; 10 bases agree with TRBD2. The CDR3 sequence is 14 residues long. Trimming cost V 6 bases and J 5 bases; bases outside gene matches: 6. Germline V gene sequence: CDR1 SGHRS, CDR2 YFSETQ.

The J gene is TRBJ1-4, the V gene TRBV2; 7 nucleotides match TRBD1. Germline V CDR1 and CDR2: SNHLY, FYNNEI. The CDR3 contains 15 residues. J gave up 2 bases and V 4 bases, and 4 bases lay outside the gene matches. The CDR3 loop is CASSGLTGTNEKLFF. The CDR3 DNA sequence: TGTGCCAGCAGTGGATTGACAGGGACTAATGAAAAACTGTTTTTT.

The chain carries TRBV6-5 and TRBJ2-7, with 10 bases fitting TRBD2. CDR1 is MNHEY and CDR2 is SVGAGI in the germline V gene. V was pared by 7 bases and J by 3 bases, with 6 bases of the junction left unmatched. The CDR3 contains 14 residues. CDR3 protein: CASNPTSGFYEQYF. Here the CDR3 DNA reads TGTGCCAGCAACCCGACTAGCGGGTTCTACGAGCAGTACTTC.

This chain uses TRBV27 with TRBJ2-3; a possible D gene is TRBD2 (5 bases). Germline values: CDR1 MNHEY, CDR2 SMNVEV (reference sequence). The CDR3 totals 14 residues. V shed 3 bases and J shed 2 bases, with 9 bases lying between them. The CDR3 DNA reads TGTGCCAGCAGTTTCCGGGGTATCACAGATACGCAGTATTTT. It specifies CASSFRGITDTQYF.

The V and J genes are TRBV5-6 and TRBJ2-1; TRBD1 matches at 7 bases. The CDR3 runs to 14 residues. Germline values: CDR1 SGHDT, CDR2 YYEEEE. Unmatched junction bases numbered 14, after V lost 5 bases and J lost 12 bases. CDR3 sequence reads: CASSTGTEPWGQFF. The CDR3 nucleotides read TGTGCCAGCAGTACCGGGACAGAGCCTTGGGGGCAGTTCTTC.

The J gene is TRBJ2-2, the V gene TRBV7-8; D possibly corresponds to TRBD2 (5 bases). Per the germline V gene, CDR1 is SGHVS and CDR2 is FQNEAQ. The CDR3 sequence is 14 residues long. V was clipped by 6 bases and J by 5 bases, with 13 bases between them. The CDR3 sequence: CASSLGPGTGELFF. In nucleotides, the CDR3 is TGTGCCAGCAGTCTAGGGCCGGGAACCGGGGAGCTGTTTTTT.